These 11 T cell receptor beta chains originate from one sample sequenced in a study of shared clonotypes between healthy human individuals. Cells designated naive CD8 were CD45RO-negative and were positively selected for CCR7, with terminally differentiated effector memory CD45RA+ cells excluded. TCRdb keeps only in-frame clones here, not all; method: immunoSEQ multiplex PCR. The sample contains millions of clones, around 93% of which appear only once. Sequenced sample: naive CD8+ T cells from PBMCs. Source of these receptors: a man aged 18 to 30 in good health. Some clones in this sample may be carry-over from other donors' samples.

This rearrangement joins TRBV11-2 to TRBJ2-1; the D gene is possibly TRBD1 (5 bases). Looked up from germline, CDR1 is SGHAT and CDR2 is FQNNGV. Deletions cut 3 bases from V and 0 bases from J, with 15 bases between. This CDR3 has 17 residues. In nucleotides, the CDR3 is TGTGCCAGCAGCTTTGCTGCTCAGGGCGGCTCCTACAATGAGCAGTTCTTC. This sequence encodes CASSFAAQGGSYNEQFF.

J is TRBJ2-7 and V is TRBV27; D might be TRBD1 (6 bases). This CDR3 has 16 residues. Trimming removed 0 bases from V and 0 bases from J, with 12 bases in between. In germline, CDR1 is MNHEY, CDR2 SMNVEV (reference sequence). Here the CDR3 reads CASSLSQDSPSYEQYF. In DNA form, the CDR3 reads TGTGCCAGCAGTTTATCGCAGGACAGCCCCTCCTACGAGCAGTACTTC.

The chain joins TRBV5-1 to TRBJ1-1, with D possibly TRBD1 on 5 matching bases. Germline loops: CDR1 SGHRS, CDR2 YFSETQ. V lost 1 base and J lost 1, with 11 bases in between. There are 15 residues in the CDR3. The DNA of the CDR3 is TGCGCCAGCAGCTTGACAGGTACGTCGAACACTGAAGCTTTCTTT. It yields the protein CASSLTGTSNTEAFF.

The chain couples TRBV7-9 to TRBJ2-1, with D perhaps matching TRBD1 (5 bases). Germline loops: CDR1 SEHNR, CDR2 FQNEAQ (reference sequence). The V end lost 4 bases, the J end lost 2 bases, and 15 bases lay between the germline ends. The CDR3 is made up of 16 amino acids. The CDR3 DNA sequence: TGTGCCAGCAGCTCGAGAAAACAGGCCCCCTACAATGAGCAGTTCTTC. Residues: CASSSRKQAPYNEQFF.

This chain links TRBV7-8 with TRBJ2-1; D not certain. Trimming pared 1 base from V and 8 bases from J, leaving 9 bases between. Germline V gives CDR1 SGHVS, CDR2 FQNEAQ. This CDR3 contains 13 residues. CDR3 sequence reads: CASSLGAGYEQFF. As DNA, the CDR3 is TGTGCCAGCAGCTTAGGCGCCGGGTATGAGCAGTTCTTC.

The chain carries TRBV29-1 and TRBJ2-2; unclear D gene. The CDR3 runs to 14 residues. Germline values: CDR1 SQVTM, CDR2 ANQGSEA. Trimming left V 6 bases short and J 1 base short, with 12 bases between. CDR3 in amino acids: CSVFISLNTGELFF. Here the CDR3 DNA reads TGCAGCGTGTTTATCTCCTTGAACACCGGGGAGCTGTTTTTT.

The chain joins TRBV14 to TRBJ2-2, with TRBD1 matching over 7 bases. The CDR3 contains 16 residues. Germline V gene data show CDR1 as SGHDN and CDR2 as FVKESK. V gave up 0 bases and J gave up 5 bases; unmatched junction bases: 6. In DNA, the CDR3 is TGTGCCAGCAGCCAAGAACCAGGGGGTCTGACCGGGGAGCTGTTTTTT. It encodes CASSQEPGGLTGELFF.

The genes are TRBV7-2 and TRBJ2-7; D unresolved. The ends were cut back, 3 bases at V and 5 bases at J, with 11 bases in the middle. The CDR3 has 13 residues. Germline CDR1 reads SGHTA; CDR2 reads FQGNSA. The CDR3 region is CASSFFTTDEQYF. In DNA, the CDR3 is TGTGCCAGCAGCTTCTTTACTACGGACGAGCAGTACTTC.

This clone occurred once. The rearrangement joins TRBV6-6 to TRBJ2-7; D uncertain. The CDR3 is 12 amino acids. Germline V CDR1 and CDR2: MNHNY, SVGAGI (reference sequence). V was trimmed by 4 bases and J by 1 base, leaving 5 bases between them. CDR3 protein: CASSSRSYEQYF. CDR3 nucleotide sequence: TGTGCCAGCAGTTCCCGGTCCTACGAGCAGTACTTC.

This chain uses TRBV4-2 with TRBJ1-5; TRBD1 matches at 9 bases. The junction had 10 bases not matched to a gene; V was cut back by 1 base and J by 0 bases. Germline CDR1 reads LGHNA; CDR2 reads YNFKEQ. The CDR3 runs 19 residues. As DNA, the CDR3 is TGTGCCAGCAGCCAAGGCGACAGGGGGTTTTTGTATAGCAATCAGCCCCAGCATTTT. This gives the protein CASSQGDRGFLYSNQPQHF.

The J gene is TRBJ2-2, the V gene TRBV9; D might be TRBD2 (7 bases). Germline lookup yields CDR1 SGDLS and CDR2 YYNGEE. V was shortened by 3 bases and J by 4 bases, with 22 bases between the two germline ends. The CDR3 loop spans 18 amino acids. CDR3 protein: CASSGPGGGAGATGELFF. CDR3 sequence (DNA): TGTGCCAGCAGCGGACCCGGAGGGGGTGCGGGGGCCACCGGGGAGCTGTTTTTT.